This is a list of T cell receptor beta chains from one sample in a study of molecular identifiers for immune sequencing clone quantification. From the PCR reads, TCRdb called clonotypes with MiXCR, one entry per CDR3 protein. The sample contains hundreds of thousands of distinct CDR3 sequences, about 25% of which appear only once. Sequences were obtained from naive CD8+ T cells from blood, with Jurkat cell RNA spiked in. The origin of the receptors is a human donor in good health. Some libraries in this study had Jurkat cell RNA spiked in. Both conserved end residues are part of each CDR3. Fields, in order: clone size, J gene, D gene, CDR3 length, V gene, CDR3 protein, CDR3 DNA. A D gene is named only where the DNA matches it firmly. For some rows the clone size is stated as once, few or many, or as a class when expanded; others skip it.

abundance: few
j_gene: TRBJ2-3
d_gene: .
len: 17
v_gene: TRBV12-3/TRBV12-4
CDR3aa: CASSFELDSKNTDTQYF
CDR3nt: TGTGCCAGCAGTTTCGAATTGGATTCGAAAAACACAGATACGCAGTATTTT

abundance: many
j_gene: TRBJ2-7
d_gene: .
len: 14
v_gene: TRBV4-3
CDR3aa: CASSQDRPTYEQYF
CDR3nt: TGCGCCAGCAGCCAAGATCGCCCAACTTACGAGCAGTACTTC

abundance: many
j_gene: TRBJ2-5
d_gene: TRBD1
len: 15
v_gene: TRBV6-2/TRBV6-3
CDR3aa: CASSYWDRGGETQYF
CDR3nt: TGTGCCAGCAGTTACTGGGACAGGGGGGGAGAGACCCAGTACTTC

abundance: many
j_gene: TRBJ1-5
d_gene: .
len: 14
v_gene: TRBV6-2/TRBV6-3
CDR3aa: CASSYVYSNQPQHF
CDR3nt: TGTGCCAGCAGTTACGTCTATAGCAATCAGCCCCAGCATTTT

abundance: few
j_gene: TRBJ2-1
d_gene: .
len: 13
v_gene: TRBV11-3
CDR3aa: CASSSGLRNEQFF
CDR3nt: TGTGCCAGCAGCTCGGGACTCCGCAATGAGCAGTTCTTC

abundance: many
j_gene: TRBJ2-2
d_gene: TRBD2
len: 15
v_gene: TRBV24-1
CDR3aa: CATSDPRTSPGELFF
CDR3nt: TGTGCCACCAGTGACCCTAGGACTAGTCCCGGGGAGCTGTTTTTT

abundance: many
j_gene: TRBJ2-2
d_gene: .
len: 13
v_gene: TRBV14
CDR3aa: CASSQFFTGELFF
CDR3nt: TGTGCCAGCAGCCAATTTTTTACCGGGGAGCTGTTTTTT

abundance: many
j_gene: TRBJ2-3
d_gene: TRBD1
len: 15
v_gene: TRBV7-7
CDR3aa: CASSRTGGTTDTQYF
CDR3nt: TGTGCCAGCAGTCGGACAGGGGGAACCACAGATACGCAGTATTTT

abundance: many
j_gene: TRBJ2-5
d_gene: TRBD2
len: 14
v_gene: TRBV11-2
CDR3aa: CASSLGTTQETQYF
CDR3nt: TGTGCCAGCAGTTTAGGGACTACCCAAGAGACCCAGTACTTC

abundance: many
j_gene: TRBJ2-7
d_gene: TRBD2
len: 16
v_gene: TRBV5-1
CDR3aa: CASRPPASGRVDEQYF
CDR3nt: TGCGCCAGCAGGCCGCCCGCTAGCGGGAGGGTAGACGAGCAGTACTTC

abundance: .
j_gene: TRBJ2-7
d_gene: TRBD2
len: 16
v_gene: TRBV27
CDR3aa: CARRPLAGVALYAPYF
CDR3nt: TGTGCCCGCCGTCCTCTCGCGGGAGTTGCCCTCTACGCGCCGTACTTC

abundance: few
j_gene: TRBJ2-3
d_gene: .
len: 14
v_gene: TRBV19
CDR3aa: CASSLGEYTDTQYF
CDR3nt: TGTGCCAGTAGTTTGGGGGAATACACAGATACGCAGTATTTT

abundance: few
j_gene: TRBJ2-3
d_gene: TRBD2
len: 17
v_gene: TRBV6-6
CDR3aa: CASLKGTSGFSTDTQYF
CDR3nt: TGTGCCAGCTTGAAGGGGACTAGCGGGTTTAGCACAGATACGCAGTATTTT

abundance: many
j_gene: TRBJ2-7
d_gene: TRBD2
len: 14
v_gene: TRBV7-2
CDR3aa: CASSSGGGSNEQYF
CDR3nt: TGTGCCAGCAGCTCCGGGGGGGGATCCAACGAGCAGTACTTC

abundance: .
j_gene: TRBJ1-1
d_gene: TRBD1
len: 13
v_gene: TRBV2
CDR3aa: CASRGQGSPEAFF
CDR3nt: TGTGCCAGCAGGGGACAGGGCTCCCCTGAAGCTTTCTTT

abundance: many
j_gene: TRBJ2-7
d_gene: TRBD1
len: 14
v_gene: TRBV5-1
CDR3aa: CASSTGDSSYEQYF
CDR3nt: TGCGCCAGCAGCACCGGGGACAGCTCCTACGAGCAGTACTTC

abundance: .
j_gene: TRBJ2-2
d_gene: TRBD1
len: 13
v_gene: TRBV19
CDR3aa: CASREQGAGELFF
CDR3nt: TGTGCCAGTAGGGAACAGGGGGCCGGGGAGCTGTTTTTT

abundance: few
j_gene: TRBJ2-5
d_gene: .
len: 12
v_gene: TRBV10-1
CDR3aa: CASSDGSETQYF
CDR3nt: TGCGCCAGCAGTGATGGGTCGGAGACCCAGTACTTC

abundance: few
j_gene: TRBJ2-1
d_gene: .
len: 16
v_gene: TRBV4-1
CDR3aa: CASSQKPSSSYNEQFF
CDR3nt: TGCGCCAGCAGCCAAAAGCCTTCGAGCTCCTACAATGAGCAGTTCTTC

abundance: .
j_gene: TRBJ2-7
d_gene: .
len: 14
v_gene: TRBV9
CDR3aa: CASSVGDGLYEQYF
CDR3nt: TGTGCCAGCAGCGTAGGTGATGGGTTGTACGAGCAGTACTTC

abundance: .
j_gene: TRBJ2-3
d_gene: TRBD1
len: 19
v_gene: TRBV10-2
CDR3aa: CASRGIWDSPHLYTDTQYF
CDR3nt: TGCGCCAGCAGGGGAATATGGGACAGCCCACACCTTTACACAGATACGCAGTATTTT

abundance: many
j_gene: TRBJ2-2
d_gene: .
len: 14
v_gene: TRBV24-1
CDR3aa: CATSDLRDTGELFF
CDR3nt: TGTGCCACCAGTGATTTGCGAGACACCGGGGAGCTGTTTTTT

abundance: .
j_gene: TRBJ2-3
d_gene: .
len: 14
v_gene: TRBV10-3
CDR3aa: CAISDFGQGDTQYF
CDR3nt: TGTGCCATCAGTGATTTTGGGCAGGGGGATACGCAGTATTTT

abundance: .
j_gene: TRBJ1-1
d_gene: TRBD1
len: 14
v_gene: TRBV6-4
CDR3aa: CASSPGQGPHEAFF
CDR3nt: TGTGCCAGCAGTCCGGGACAGGGTCCTCATGAAGCTTTCTTT

abundance: .
j_gene: TRBJ2-7
d_gene: TRBD2
len: 16
v_gene: TRBV9
CDR3aa: CASSVLAGADSYEQYF
CDR3nt: TGTGCCAGCAGCGTTCTAGCGGGGGCGGACTCCTACGAGCAGTACTTC

abundance: once
j_gene: TRBJ2-5
d_gene: .
len: 13
v_gene: TRBV24-1
CDR3aa: CATSDHGEETQYF
CDR3nt: TGTGCCACCAGTGACCACGGGGAAGAGACCCAGTACTTC

abundance: few
j_gene: TRBJ1-1
d_gene: TRBD1
len: 16
v_gene: TRBV6-1
CDR3aa: CASSLRDSLANTEAFF
CDR3nt: TGTGCCAGCAGCCTACGGGACAGTCTCGCGAACACTGAAGCTTTCTTT

abundance: many
j_gene: TRBJ1-1
d_gene: .
len: 14
v_gene: TRBV7-2
CDR3aa: CASSFSEPLTEAFF
CDR3nt: TGTGCCAGCAGCTTCTCGGAGCCCCTAACTGAAGCTTTCTTT

abundance: .
j_gene: TRBJ1-6
d_gene: TRBD1
len: 17
v_gene: TRBV3-1
CDR3aa: CASSLRPGGSYNSPLHF
CDR3nt: TGTGCCAGCAGCCTCCGACCAGGGGGCTCCTATAATTCACCCCTCCACTTT

abundance: many
j_gene: TRBJ1-5
d_gene: .
len: 17
v_gene: TRBV4-3
CDR3aa: CASSQDMGAGGNQPQHF
CDR3nt: TGCGCCAGCAGCCAAGATATGGGGGCAGGAGGCAATCAGCCCCAGCATTTT

abundance: .
j_gene: TRBJ2-5
d_gene: TRBD2
len: 16
v_gene: TRBV7-9
CDR3aa: CASSTPELAVQETQYF
CDR3nt: TGTGCCAGCAGCACCCCGGAACTAGCGGTACAAGAGACCCAGTACTTC

abundance: .
j_gene: TRBJ1-1
d_gene: .
len: 13
v_gene: TRBV6-2/TRBV6-3
CDR3aa: CASSSGARTEAFF
CDR3nt: TGTGCCAGCAGTTCCGGCGCCCGGACTGAAGCTTTCTTT